This TCR beta chain comes out of a study of shared clonotypes between healthy human individuals. The wider study: In total, the donors were two women and a few men aged 18 to 49.

The germline V gene encodes CDR1 SGHNT and CDR2 YYREEE (reference sequence). V was pared by 2 bases and J by 8 bases, with 16 bases between. The CDR3 length is 14 residues. Clones were sequenced by immunoSEQ multiplex PCR, and TCRdb holds only the in-frame ones, with some missing. The sample carries over 2,000,000 clones, 80% to 95% recorded once. CD45RO negativity and positive selection for CCR7 defined naive CD8 cells, a population that excluded terminally differentiated effector memory CD45RA+ cells. Donors comprised healthy HIV-negative adults lacking recent acute infections or vaccinations. General study results and limits: Clonotype sharing among donors, it was expected, would be affected by sequencing depth.

Comments on this clone: Its antigen remains unidentified.

Sequencing input: naive CD8+ T cells from PBMCs. The TCR comes from a man aged 18 to 35 in good health. Some clones in this sample may be carry-over from other donors' samples. V and J are TRBV5-4 and TRBJ1-2, with D possibly being TRBD1 (5 bases). CDR3 sequence: CASSFYRAGGGYTF. The DNA of the CDR3 is TGTGCCAGCAGCTTCTACCGCGCCGGGGGAGGCTACACCTTC. Full variable domain (missing parts from reference TRBV5-4 and TRBJ1-2): ETGVTQSPTHLIKTRGQQVTLRCSSQSGHNTVSWYQQALGQGPQFIFQYYREEENGRGNFPPRFSGLQFPNYSSELNVNALELDDSALYLCASSFYRAGGGYTFGSGTRLTVV.